This T cell receptor (beta chain) was captured in a study of shared clonotypes between healthy human individuals. Comments on this clone: Its antigen is undetermined.

Findings of the study overall: Generation probabilities of non-shared clonotypes were lower (relative to those shared by all four donors). Estimated richness was generally greater in naive than memory subsets.

An even split of each subset's genomic DNA across several immunoSEQ plates was performed. Method: immunoSEQ multiplex PCR; TCRdb's copy keeps in-frame clones and lacks some. The table lists 2 million to 2.5 million clones, 85% to 95% of them singletons, with approximately 0.39% in the top ten. This clonotype originated in a young man in good health. Some clones in this sample may be carry-over from other donors' samples. Sequencing was done on a sample of naive CD4+ T cells from PBMCs. Regarding subset: CD45RA+ positively selected.

CDR3 amino acids: CASSRYLSSYEQYF. CDR3 bases: TGTGCCAGCAGCCGATACTTAAGCTCCTACGAGCAGTACTTC. The genes are TRBV7-7 and TRBJ2-7, with unresolved D. V was pared by 5 bases and J by 0 bases, with 11 bases between. Germline CDR1 and CDR2: SSHAT and FNYEAQ (reference sequence). CDR3 length: 14 residues.